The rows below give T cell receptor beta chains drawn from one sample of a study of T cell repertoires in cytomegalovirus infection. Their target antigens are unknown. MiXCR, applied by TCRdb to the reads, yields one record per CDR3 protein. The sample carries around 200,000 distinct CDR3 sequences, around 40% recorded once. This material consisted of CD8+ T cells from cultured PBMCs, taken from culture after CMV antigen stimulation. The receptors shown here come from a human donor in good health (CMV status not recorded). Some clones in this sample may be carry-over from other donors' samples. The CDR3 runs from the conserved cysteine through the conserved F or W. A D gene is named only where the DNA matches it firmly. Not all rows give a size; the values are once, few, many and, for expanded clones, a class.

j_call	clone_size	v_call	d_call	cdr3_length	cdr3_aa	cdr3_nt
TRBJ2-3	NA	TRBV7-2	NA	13	CASSLVGADTQYF	TGTGCCAGCAGCCTTGTCGGGGCAGATACGCAGTATTTT
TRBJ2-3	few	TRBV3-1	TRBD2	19	CASSQDPGVLAGGRTTQYF	TGTGCCAGCAGCCAAGACCCCGGTGTACTAGCGGGGGGACGTACTACGCAGTATTTT
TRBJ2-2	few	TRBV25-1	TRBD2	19	CASSGPRTSGRWNTGELFF	TGTGCCAGCAGTGGCCCCCGGACTAGCGGGAGATGGAACACCGGGGAGCTGTTTTTT
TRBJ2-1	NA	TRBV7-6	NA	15	CASSETGNPYNEQFF	TGTGCCAGCAGCGAAACCGGGAATCCCTACAATGAGCAGTTCTTC
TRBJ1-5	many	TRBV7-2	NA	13	CASSLNSNQPQHF	TGTGCCAGCAGCTTAAATAGCAATCAGCCCCAGCATTTT
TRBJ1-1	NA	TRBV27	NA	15	CASSQLRGDDTEAFF	TGTGCCAGCAGTCAACTCAGGGGTGATGACACTGAAGCTTTCTTT
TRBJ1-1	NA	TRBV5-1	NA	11	CASMGGTEAFF	TGCGCCTCCATGGGGGGCACTGAAGCTTTCTTT
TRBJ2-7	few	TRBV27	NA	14	CASSPLARSYEQYF	TGTGCCAGCAGTCCCCTAGCGCGCTCCTACGAGCAGTACTTC
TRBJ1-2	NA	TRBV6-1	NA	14	CASSESYNPYGYTF	TGTGCCAGCAGTGAATCGTACAATCCTTATGGCTACACCTTC
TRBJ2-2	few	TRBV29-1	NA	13	CSVPATAGGELFF	TGCAGCGTCCCCGCGACCGCCGGGGGGGAGCTGTTTTTT
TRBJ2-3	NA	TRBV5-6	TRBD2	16	CASSLELAGATDTQYF	TGTGCCAGCAGCTTGGAACTAGCGGGAGCCACAGATACGCAGTATTTT
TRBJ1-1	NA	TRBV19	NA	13	CASSIGGVPEAFF	TGTGCCAGTAGTATAGGCGGTGTGCCTGAAGCTTTCTTT
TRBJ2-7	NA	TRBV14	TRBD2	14	CASSHPGLPYEQYF	TGTGCCAGCAGCCACCCGGGACTACCCTACGAGCAGTACTTC
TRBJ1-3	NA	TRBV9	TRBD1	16	CASSARQGTNANTIYF	TGTGCCAGCAGCGCCCGACAGGGCACCAACGCAAACACCATATATTTT
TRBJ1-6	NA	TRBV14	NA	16	CASSLFRGSYNSPLHF	TGTGCCAGCAGTCTATTCCGGGGGTCCTATAATTCACCCCTCCACTTT
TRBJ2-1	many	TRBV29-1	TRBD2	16	CSVEVMRLAGNNEQFF	TGCAGCGTTGAAGTAATGCGGCTAGCGGGGAACAATGAGCAGTTCTTC
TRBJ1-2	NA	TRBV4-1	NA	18	CASSLLEWQTSTENGYTF	TGCGCCAGCAGCCTCCTCGAGTGGCAGACTTCGACGGAAAATGGCTACACCTTC
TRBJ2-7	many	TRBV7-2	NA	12	CASSLAGAEQYF	TGTGCCAGCAGCTTAGCAGGGGCCGAGCAGTACTTC
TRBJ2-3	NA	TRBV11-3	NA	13	CASSGHLTDTQYF	TGTGCCAGCAGCGGCCACCTCACAGATACGCAGTATTTT
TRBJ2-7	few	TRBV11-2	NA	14	CASSLKDGNYEQYF	TGTGCCAGCAGCTTAAAGGACGGCAACTACGAGCAGTACTTC
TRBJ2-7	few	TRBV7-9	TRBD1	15	CASSPGTGALYEQYF	TGTGCCAGCAGCCCCGGAACAGGGGCCCTCTACGAGCAGTACTTC
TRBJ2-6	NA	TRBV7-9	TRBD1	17	CASRPNRDSSGANVLTF	TGTGCCAGCAGACCGAATCGGGACAGCTCTGGGGCCAACGTCCTGACTTTC
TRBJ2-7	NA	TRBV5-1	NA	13	CASSLDEVYEQYF	TGCGCCAGCAGCTTGGACGAAGTCTACGAGCAGTACTTC
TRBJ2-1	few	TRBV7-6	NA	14	CASSPRSSYNEQFF	TGTGCCAGCAGCCCCCGGAGCTCCTACAATGAGCAGTTCTTC
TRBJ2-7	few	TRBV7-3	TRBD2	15	CASSFSGGAHYEQYF	TGTGCCAGCAGCTTCTCGGGAGGAGCTCACTACGAGCAGTACTTC
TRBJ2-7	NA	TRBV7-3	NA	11	CASSPRNEQYF	TGTGCCAGCAGCCCCAGGAACGAGCAGTACTTC
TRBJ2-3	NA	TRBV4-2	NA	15	CASSQDAPRTDTQYF	TGTGCCAGCAGCCAAGATGCACCCAGGACAGATACGCAGTATTTT
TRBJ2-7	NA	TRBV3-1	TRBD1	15	CASSHGTGGSYEQYF	TGTGCCAGCAGTCATGGGACAGGGGGGTCCTACGAGCAGTACTTC
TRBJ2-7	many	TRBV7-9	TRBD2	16	CASSFPRGREGHEQYF	TGTGCCAGCAGCTTCCCGAGGGGCCGGGAGGGGCACGAGCAGTACTTC
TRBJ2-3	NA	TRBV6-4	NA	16	CASSDEGHLGTDTQYF	TGTGCCAGCAGTGACGAAGGACACCTCGGCACAGATACGCAGTATTTT
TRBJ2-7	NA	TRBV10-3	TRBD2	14	CAGAGTSGTYEQYF	TGTGCCGGGGCCGGGACTAGCGGCACCTACGAGCAGTACTTC
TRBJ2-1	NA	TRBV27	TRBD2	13	CASTGLAGEEQFF	TGTGCCAGCACCGGACTAGCGGGAGAGGAGCAGTTCTTC
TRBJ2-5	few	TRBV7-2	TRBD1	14	CASSSKDREETQYF	TGTGCCAGCAGCTCCAAAGACAGGGAGGAGACCCAGTACTTC
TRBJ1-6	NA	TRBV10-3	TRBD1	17	CAISESPDRGYNSPLHF	TGTGCCATCAGTGAGTCTCCGGACAGGGGATATAATTCACCCCTCCACTTT
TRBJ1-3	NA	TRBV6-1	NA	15	CASSERGPTGNIIYF	TGTGCCAGCAGTGAACGCGGGCCCACTGGAAACATCATATATTTT
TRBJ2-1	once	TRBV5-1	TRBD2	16	CASSSTSGRAKGEQFF	TGCGCCAGCAGCTCGACTAGCGGGAGGGCCAAGGGTGAGCAGTTCTTC
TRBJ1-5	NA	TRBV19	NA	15	CASSIVGFGNQPQHF	TGTGCCAGTAGTATAGTAGGGTTCGGGAATCAGCCCCAGCATTTT
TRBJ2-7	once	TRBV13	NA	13	CASSLGQVEEQYF	TGTGCCAGCAGCTTAGGACAGGTCGAGGAGCAGTACTTC
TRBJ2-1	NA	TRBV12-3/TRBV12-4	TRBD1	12	CASQGAYNEQFF	TGTGCCAGCCAGGGGGCCTACAATGAGCAGTTCTTC
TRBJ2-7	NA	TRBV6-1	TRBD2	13	CASSQGLVYEQYF	TGTGCCAGCAGTCAGGGACTAGTCTACGAGCAGTACTTC
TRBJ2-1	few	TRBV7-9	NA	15	CASSLDTAHGNEQFF	TGTGCCAGCAGCCTCGACACGGCCCACGGCAATGAGCAGTTCTTC
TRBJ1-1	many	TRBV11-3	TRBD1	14	CASSRRTGANQAFF	TGTGCCAGCAGCCGACGGACAGGGGCTAACCAAGCTTTCTTT
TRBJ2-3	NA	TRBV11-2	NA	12	CASSPMGDTQYF	TGTGCCAGCAGCCCGATGGGGGATACGCAGTATTTT
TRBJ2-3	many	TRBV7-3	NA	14	CASSLMGYTDTQYF	TGTGCCAGCAGCTTAATGGGCTACACAGATACGCAGTATTTT
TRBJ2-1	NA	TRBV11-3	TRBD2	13	CASSFRQRGEQFF	TGTGCCAGCAGCTTTCGACAGCGGGGTGAGCAGTTCTTC
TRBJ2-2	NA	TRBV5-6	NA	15	CASSFWLAYTGELFF	TGTGCCAGCAGCTTCTGGCTAGCCTACACCGGGGAGCTGTTTTTT
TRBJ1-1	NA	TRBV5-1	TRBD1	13	CASFGQGRSEAFF	TGCGCCAGCTTCGGACAGGGGAGATCTGAAGCTTTCTTT
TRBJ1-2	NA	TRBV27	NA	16	CASSSTSGRTPCGYTF	TGTGCCAGCAGTTCCACGAGCGGACGGACGCCCTGTGGCTACACCTTC
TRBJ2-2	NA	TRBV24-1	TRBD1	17	CATSSPSTGVPHGELFF	TGTGCCACCAGTTCTCCTTCGACAGGGGTCCCTCACGGGGAGCTGTTTTTT
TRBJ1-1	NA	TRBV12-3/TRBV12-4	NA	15	CASSSDDRINTEAFF	TGTGCCAGCAGTTCAGACGACAGGATAAACACTGAAGCTTTCTTT
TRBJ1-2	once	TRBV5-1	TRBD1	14	CASGPGQKVGGYTF	TGCGCCAGCGGTCCGGGACAGAAGGTCGGTGGCTACACCTTC
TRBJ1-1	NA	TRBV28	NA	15	CASSSPKEGNTEAFF	TGTGCCAGCAGTTCCCCAAAGGAGGGAAACACTGAAGCTTTCTTT
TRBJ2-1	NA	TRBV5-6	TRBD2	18	CASSRRVGGGAVWNEQFF	TGTGCCAGCAGCCGGAGGGTTGGCGGGGGGGCAGTTTGGAATGAGCAGTTCTTC
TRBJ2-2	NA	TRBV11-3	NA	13	CASSLDYRGELFF	TGTGCCAGCAGCTTAGATTATCGCGGGGAGCTGTTTTTT